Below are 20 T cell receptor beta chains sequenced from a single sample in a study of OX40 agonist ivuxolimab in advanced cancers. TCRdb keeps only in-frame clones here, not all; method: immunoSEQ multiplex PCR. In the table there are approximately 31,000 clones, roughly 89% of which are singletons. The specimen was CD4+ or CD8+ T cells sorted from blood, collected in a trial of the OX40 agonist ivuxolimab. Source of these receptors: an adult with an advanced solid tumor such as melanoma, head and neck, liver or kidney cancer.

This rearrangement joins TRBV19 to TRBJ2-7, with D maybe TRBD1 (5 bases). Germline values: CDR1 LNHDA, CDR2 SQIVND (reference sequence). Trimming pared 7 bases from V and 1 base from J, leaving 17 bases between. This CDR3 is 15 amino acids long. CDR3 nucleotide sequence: TGTGCCAGTAACCAAGGCCCGACAGTTTCCTACGAGCAGTACTTC. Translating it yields CASNQGPTVSYEQYF.

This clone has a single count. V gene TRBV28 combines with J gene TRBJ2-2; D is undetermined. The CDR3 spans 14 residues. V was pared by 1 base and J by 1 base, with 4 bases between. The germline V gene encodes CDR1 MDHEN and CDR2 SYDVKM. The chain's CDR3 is CASSLFLNTGELFF. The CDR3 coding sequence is TGTGCCAGCAGTTTATTCCTGAACACCGGGGAGCTGTTTTTT.

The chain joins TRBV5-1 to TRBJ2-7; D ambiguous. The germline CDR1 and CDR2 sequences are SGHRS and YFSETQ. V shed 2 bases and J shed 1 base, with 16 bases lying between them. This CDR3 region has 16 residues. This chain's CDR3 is CASSFEPPTGSYEQYF. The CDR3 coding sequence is TGCGCCAGCAGCTTTGAGCCGCCCACTGGGTCCTACGAGCAGTACTTC.

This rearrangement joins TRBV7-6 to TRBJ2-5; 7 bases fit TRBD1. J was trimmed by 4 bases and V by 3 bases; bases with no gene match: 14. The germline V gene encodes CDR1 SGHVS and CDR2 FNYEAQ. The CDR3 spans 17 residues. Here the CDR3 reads CASSFPLRQGSGETQYF. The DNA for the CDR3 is TGTGCCAGCAGCTTCCCACTTCGACAGGGTTCCGGAGAGACCCAGTACTTC.

CDR3: CASSLSSSYNEQFF. CDR3 coding DNA: TGTGCCAGCAGCTTATCGAGCTCCTACAATGAGCAGTTCTTC. This chain links TRBV5-6 with TRBJ2-1; no reliable D call. The CDR3 has 14 residues. V dropped 2 bases and J dropped 0 bases, with 6 bases sitting between them. Looked up from germline, CDR1 is SGHDT and CDR2 is YYEEEE.

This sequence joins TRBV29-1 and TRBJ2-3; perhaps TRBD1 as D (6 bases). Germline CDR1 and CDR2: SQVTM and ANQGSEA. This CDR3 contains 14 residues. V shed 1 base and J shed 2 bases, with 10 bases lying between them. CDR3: CSVEGGLLTDTQYF. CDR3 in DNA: TGCAGCGTTGAAGGGGGGCTCCTCACAGATACGCAGTATTTT.

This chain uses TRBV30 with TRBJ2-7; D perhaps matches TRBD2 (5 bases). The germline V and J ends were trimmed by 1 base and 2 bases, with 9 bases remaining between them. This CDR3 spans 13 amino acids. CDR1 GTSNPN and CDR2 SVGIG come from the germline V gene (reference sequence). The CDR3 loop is CAWSGTAAYEQYF. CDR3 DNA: TGTGCCTGGAGTGGAACAGCGGCCTACGAGCAGTACTTC. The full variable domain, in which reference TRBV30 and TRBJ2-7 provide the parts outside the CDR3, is SQTIHQWPATLVQPVGSPLSLECTVEGTSNPNLYWYRQAAGRGLQLLFYSVGIGQISSEVPQNLSASRPQDRQFILSSKKLLLSDSGFYLCAWSGTAAYEQYFGPGTRLTVT.

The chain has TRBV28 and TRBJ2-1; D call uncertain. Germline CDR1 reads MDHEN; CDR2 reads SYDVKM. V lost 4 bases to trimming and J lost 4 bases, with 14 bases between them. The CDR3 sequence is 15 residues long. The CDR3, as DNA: TGTGCCAGCAGTTCATCAGGTTCCTCGTACAATGAGCAGTTCTTC. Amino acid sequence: CASSSSGSSYNEQFF.

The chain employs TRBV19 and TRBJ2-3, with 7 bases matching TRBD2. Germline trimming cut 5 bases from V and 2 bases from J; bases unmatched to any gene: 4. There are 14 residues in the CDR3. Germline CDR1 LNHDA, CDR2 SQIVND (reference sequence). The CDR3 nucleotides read TGTGCCAGTAGTGGACGGGGGGACACAGATACGCAGTATTTT. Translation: CASSGRGDTDTQYF.

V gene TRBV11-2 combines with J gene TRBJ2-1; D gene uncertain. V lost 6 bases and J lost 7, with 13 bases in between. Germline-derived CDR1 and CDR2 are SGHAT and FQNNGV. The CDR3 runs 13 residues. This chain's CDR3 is CASSPQGWNEQFF. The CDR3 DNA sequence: TGTGCCAGCAGTCCACAAGGGTGGAATGAGCAGTTCTTC.

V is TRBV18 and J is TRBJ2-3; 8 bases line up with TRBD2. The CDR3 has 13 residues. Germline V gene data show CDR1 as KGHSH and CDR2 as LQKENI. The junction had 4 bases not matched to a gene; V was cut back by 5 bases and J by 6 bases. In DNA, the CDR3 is TGTGCCAGCTCAGGACTAGCTAAGGATACGCAGTATTTT. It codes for CASSGLAKDTQYF.

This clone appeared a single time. CDR3 amino acids: CASSPRDNAVYTQYF. The CDR3 DNA follows: TGCGCCAGCAGCCCGCGGGACAATGCTGTATATACGCAGTATTTT. The chain carries TRBV4-1 and TRBJ2-3; possibly TRBD1 or TRBD2 for D (6 bases each). V dropped 4 bases and J dropped 7 bases, with 18 bases sitting between them. The CDR3 covers 15 residues. The germline gives CDR1 MGHRA, CDR2 YSYEKL.

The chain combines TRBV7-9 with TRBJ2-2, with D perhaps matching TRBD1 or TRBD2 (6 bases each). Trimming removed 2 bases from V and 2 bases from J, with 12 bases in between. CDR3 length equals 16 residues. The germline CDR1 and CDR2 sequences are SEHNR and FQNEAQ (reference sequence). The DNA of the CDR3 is TGTGCCAGCAGCTTAAGGGGGGACACTAACACCGGGGAGCTGTTTTTT. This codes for CASSLRGDTNTGELFF.

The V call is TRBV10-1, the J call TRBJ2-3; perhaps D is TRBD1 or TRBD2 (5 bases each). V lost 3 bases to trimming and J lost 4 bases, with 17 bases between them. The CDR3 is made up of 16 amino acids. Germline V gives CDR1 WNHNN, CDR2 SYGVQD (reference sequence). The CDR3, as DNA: TGCGCCAGCAGTGAAGTTACCGGGACGGGCCCAGATACGCAGTATTTT. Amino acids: CASSEVTGTGPDTQYF.

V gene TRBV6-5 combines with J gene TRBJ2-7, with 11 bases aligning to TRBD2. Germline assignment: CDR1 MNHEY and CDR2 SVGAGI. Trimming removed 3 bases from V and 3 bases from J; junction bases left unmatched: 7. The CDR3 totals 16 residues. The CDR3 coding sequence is TGTGCCAGCAGTTATGGGACTAGCGGACCGGTCTACGAGCAGTACTTC. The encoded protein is CASSYGTSGPVYEQYF.

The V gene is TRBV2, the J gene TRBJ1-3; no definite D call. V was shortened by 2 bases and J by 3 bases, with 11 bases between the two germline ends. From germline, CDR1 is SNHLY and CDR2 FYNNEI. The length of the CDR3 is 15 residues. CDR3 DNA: TGTGCCAGCAGTGAAACACCACCGAGTGGAAACACCATATATTTT. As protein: CASSETPPSGNTIYF.

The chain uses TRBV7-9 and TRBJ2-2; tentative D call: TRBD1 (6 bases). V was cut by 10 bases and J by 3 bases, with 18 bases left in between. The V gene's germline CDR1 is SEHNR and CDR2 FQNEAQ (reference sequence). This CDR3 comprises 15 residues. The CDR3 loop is CATPPVGADTGELFF. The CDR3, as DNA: TGTGCCACCCCGCCCGTGGGGGCGGACACCGGGGAGCTGTTTTTT. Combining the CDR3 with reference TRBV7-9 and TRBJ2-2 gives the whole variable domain DTGVSQNPRHKITKRGQNVTFRCDPISEHNRLYWYRQTLGQGPEFLTYFQNEAQLEKSRLLSDRFSAERPKGSFSTLEIQRTEQGDSAMYLCATPPVGADTGELFFGEGSRLTVL.

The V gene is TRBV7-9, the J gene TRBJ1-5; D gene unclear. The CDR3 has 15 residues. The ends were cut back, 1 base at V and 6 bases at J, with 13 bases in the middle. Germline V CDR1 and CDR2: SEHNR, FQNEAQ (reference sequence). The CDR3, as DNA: TGTGCCAGCAGCTTAGAAGAGTCGGAGGGTCAGCCCCAGCATTTT. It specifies CASSLEESEGQPQHF. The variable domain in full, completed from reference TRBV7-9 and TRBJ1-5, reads DTGVSQNPRHKITKRGQNVTFRCDPISEHNRLYWYRQTLGQGPEFLTYFQNEAQLEKSRLLSDRFSAERPKGSFSTLEIQRTEQGDSAMYLCASSLEESEGQPQHFGDGTRLSIL.

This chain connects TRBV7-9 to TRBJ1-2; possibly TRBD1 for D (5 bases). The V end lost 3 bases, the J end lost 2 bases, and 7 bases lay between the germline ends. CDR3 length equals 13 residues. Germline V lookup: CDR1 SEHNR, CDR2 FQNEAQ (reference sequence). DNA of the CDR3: TGTGCCAGCAGCTTCGGGGGGAACTATGGCTACACCTTC. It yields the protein CASSFGGNYGYTF.

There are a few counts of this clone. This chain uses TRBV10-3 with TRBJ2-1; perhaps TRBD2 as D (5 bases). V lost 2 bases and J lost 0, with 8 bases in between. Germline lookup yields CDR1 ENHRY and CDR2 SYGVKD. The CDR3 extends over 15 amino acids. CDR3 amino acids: CAISEAGHSYNEQFF. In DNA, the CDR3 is TGTGCCATCAGTGAGGCGGGCCACTCCTACAATGAGCAGTTCTTC.